Shown below are 4 T cell receptor beta chains from a single sample sequenced in a study of identical twins (TCRdb year 2016). The method was 5' RACE. The sequencer was an Illumina HiSeq 2000. In-frame beta chains were kept once TCRdb had trimmed the public reads at Q25 with fastp and called clones with MiXCR. Under each unique CDR3 protein, matching rows form one entry showing the most common genes and DNA. Within this sample are approximately 500,000 distinct CDR3 sequences, with approximately 24% of them counted one time only. The ten largest clones represent 2.9% of the sample. These same data were also listed under a study on T cells expressing NK-cell markers.

Sequencing input: CD4+ T cells sorted from blood. The origin of the receptors is a woman aged 18-29 years in good health.

The V gene is TRBV20-1, the J gene TRBJ2-3; D unclear. Germline V gene sequence: CDR1 DFQATT, CDR2 SNEGSKA (reference sequence). The ends were cut back, 1 base at V and 4 bases at J, with 12 bases in the middle. The CDR3 is made up of 14 amino acids. As DNA, the CDR3 is TGCAGTGCTAGAGTAGGGTCGTCGGCAGATACGCAGTATTTT. Its protein product is CSARVGSSADTQYF.

Concerning this clonotype itself: The germline gene is not matched at one end of the junction; a read error may be the cause. This CDR3 is CASSFFQVSNQPQHF. In DNA, the CDR3 is TGTGCTAGCAGCTTCTTCCAGGTTAGCAATCAGCCCCAGCATTTT. The chain joins TRBV7-7 to TRBJ1-5; D is uncertain. CDR1 SSHAT and CDR2 FNYEAQ come from the germline V gene (reference sequence). CDR3 length: 15 amino acids.

This chain joins TRBV5-1 and TRBJ2-1, with D tentatively TRBD1 (6 bases). The CDR3 runs 13 residues. Trimming removed 4 bases from V and 8 bases from J, with 13 bases in between. CDR1 SGHRS and CDR2 YFSETQ come from the germline V gene. The CDR3: CASSIPQGYEQFF. The CDR3, as DNA: TGCGCCAGCAGCATTCCACAGGGCTATGAGCAGTTCTTC. Full variable domain (outside the CDR3, taken from reference TRBV5-1 and TRBJ2-1): KAGVTQTPRYLIKTRGQQVTLSCSPISGHRSVSWYQQTPGQGLQFLFEYFSETQRNKGNFPGRFSGRQFSNSRSEMNVSTLELGDSALYLCASSIPQGYEQFFGPGTRLTVL.

The rearrangement links TRBV14 to TRBJ2-3; 11 bases map to TRBD2. The CDR3 is 15 amino acids. J was trimmed by 6 bases and V by 4 bases; bases with no gene match: 6. Germline assignment: CDR1 SGHDN and CDR2 FVKESK. The CDR3 protein is CASSRGTSGLDTQYF. The CDR3, as DNA: TGTGCCAGCAGCCGAGGGACTAGCGGACTGGATACGCAGTATTTT.